This T cell receptor beta chain originates from a study of cytotoxic CD8 clonotypes in ibrutinib-treated CLL. Study-level background: After treatment lasting a median roughly 12 months, range 6 to 36, response samples were collected.

The study's findings and limits: In comparison with age-matched healthy donors, baseline clonality was higher and tracked circulating CD8+ T-cell counts.

The ends lost 1 base at V and 5 bases at J; junction bases unmatched: 7. The CDR3 is 17 residues long. The germline gives CDR1 SGHDT, CDR2 YYEEEE. TCRdb's table, derived via immunoSEQ multiplex PCR, lists solely in-frame clones and lacks some. The data hold just over 200,000 clones, with 70% to 75% observed a single time. As regards this clone: Its antigen is not identified.

This chain connects TRBV5-6 to TRBJ2-2, with 11 positions matching TRBD2. The clonotype was recovered from a human donor with chronic lymphocytic leukemia. Sequencing used PBMCs, obtained after 12 months of ibrutinib treatment. CDR3 residues: CASSLPSGRIRTGELFF. In DNA form, the CDR3 reads TGTGCCAGCAGCTTGCCTAGCGGGAGGATTCGAACCGGGGAGCTGTTTTTT.